This T cell receptor beta chain was documented in a study of T cell responses to AZD1222 COVID-19 vaccine. Study-wide findings and caveats: The donor cohort was predominantly white British with a female majority, and clonal diversity may have been underestimated. Seropositive at baseline were only a handful of AZD1222 recipients. The CD4 TCRs associated with vaccination extended across spike and predominated at 160-218 and 743-854. Repertoires were obtained only post-peak T cell response.

A word on this clone: What it binds is unknown.

This CDR3 contains 14 residues. The germline CDR1 and CDR2 sequences are KGHSH and LQKENI. V lost 5 bases and J lost 1, with 11 bases in between. Libraries were prepared by immunoSEQ multiplex PCR; TCRdb keeps only in-frame clonotypes and omits some of them. This sample's table has about 140,000 clones. The receptor's source is an adult in good health. The sequencing sample was made of peripheral blood. The V and J genes are TRBV18 and TRBJ1-1; perhaps TRBD1 as D (5 bases). CDR3 nucleotides: TGTGCCAGCTCAGGACAAGGCCGGAACACTGAAGCTTTCTTT. Residues: CASSGQGRNTEAFF. Full variable domain (remainder filled in from reference TRBV18 and TRBJ1-1): NAGVMQNPRHLVRRRGQEARLRCSPMKGHSHVYWYRQLPEEGLKFMVYLQKENIIDESGMPKERFSAEFPKEGPSILRIQQVVRGDSAAYFCASSGQGRNTEAFFGQGTRLTVV.